One sample yielded the 2 T cell receptor beta chains listed below, sequenced in a study of breast tumors, draining lymph nodes, adjacent tissues. TCRdb processed the multiplex PCR reads anew with MiXCR; each CDR3 protein has one entry. In the table there are about 180,000 distinct CDR3 sequences, about 30% of which are singletons. The lymph nodes were axillary draining lymph nodes from breast cancer patients. Source material: axillary lymph node tissue. The receptors derive from a female donor with breast cancer. Some clones in this sample may be carry-over from other donors' samples.

The table lists this clonotype with many counts. J is TRBJ2-7 and V is TRBV20-1; TRBD2 agrees at 10 bases. The ends lost 0 bases at V and 2 bases at J; junction bases unmatched: 10. CDR3 length: 17 residues. The V gene's germline CDR1 is DFQATT and CDR2 SNEGSKA (reference sequence). This CDR3 reads CSARDYEREGLAYEQYF. CDR3 DNA sequence: TGCAGTGCTAGAGATTATGAGCGGGAGGGCCTTGCCTACGAGCAGTACTTC.

This clonotype was picked up a small number of times. This chain connects TRBV10-3 to TRBJ1-1; possible D gene TRBD1, 5 bases. The CDR3 spans 12 residues. Deletions cut 6 bases from V and 0 bases from J, with 5 bases between. Germline CDR1 and CDR2: ENHRY and SYGVKD. CDR3: CAIRGLNTEAFF. The CDR3 bases are TGTGCCATCAGGGGACTGAACACTGAAGCTTTCTTT.